What follows are 14 T cell receptor beta chains derived from one specimen sequenced in a study of T-cell reconstitution after alpha-beta-depleted transplantation in children. Preparation of the TCRbeta library involved a method that used unique molecular identifiers. In TCRdb, the PCR reads were re-called with MiXCR into one record per CDR3 protein. The sample yields roughly 240,000 distinct CDR3 sequences, approximately 8% seen once. The starting material was PBMCs, mostly from graft donor cells, obtained 180 days after TCRalphabeta/CD19-depleted stem cell transplant. Receptors were obtained from a male patient between 5 and 17 years old who had a stem cell transplant for acute lymphoblastic leukemia, so the T cells may come from the graft donor.

This clonotype showed up many times. The rearrangement uses TRBV25-1 and TRBJ1-2; D not resolved. This CDR3 is built from 13 residues. Germline V CDR1 and CDR2: MGHDK, SYGVNS. The V and J ends lost 1 base and 3 bases respectively, with 6 bases between them. CDR3 residues: CASSEWGDYGYTF. The CDR3 nucleotides are TGTGCCAGCAGTGAATGGGGTGACTATGGCTACACCTTC.

The table lists this clonotype with many counts. This chain joins TRBV6-5 and TRBJ1-1, with D possibly TRBD1 on 5 matching bases. The germline V and J ends were trimmed by 2 bases and 5 bases, with 12 bases remaining between them. Germline CDR1 reads MNHEY; CDR2 reads SVGAGI. The CDR3 spans 14 residues. The CDR3 DNA reads as TGTGCCAGCAGTTACGGCGGGGCGGATACTGAAGCTTTCTTT. Encoded protein: CASSYGGADTEAFF.

This clonotype was observed many times. V usage is TRBV5-1 and J usage is TRBJ2-4; 7 bases fit TRBD1. CDR1 and CDR2 (germline): SGHRS, YFSETQ. This CDR3 region has 13 residues. The J segment lost 7 bases and the V segment lost 3 bases, leaving 4 bases of the junction unmatched. Written as DNA, the CDR3 is TGCGCCAGCAGCTCGGGACAGTTGAACATTCAGTACTTC. Residues: CASSSGQLNIQYF.

This clonotype was counted at least ten times. The CDR3 region has the DNA TGTGCCAGCAGTTTATACCCAGGGGGCCTGGAGACCCAGTACTTC. Its translation: CASSLYPGGLETQYF. V usage is TRBV27 and J usage is TRBJ2-5; TRBD1 agrees at 8 bases. J gave up 5 bases and V 1 base, and 6 bases lay outside the gene matches. CDR3 length: 15 residues. Germline V gene sequence: CDR1 MNHEY, CDR2 SMNVEV (reference sequence).

This chain connects TRBV9 to TRBJ2-1; D gene ambiguous. The CDR3 is made up of 14 amino acids. V lost 0 bases and J lost 6, with 10 bases in between. In germline, CDR1 is SGDLS, CDR2 YYNGEE. The CDR3 DNA follows: TGTGCCAGCAGCGTAGTGTCAGGCCCCAATGAGCAGTTCTTC. Its protein product is CASSVVSGPNEQFF.

In its sample, this clonotype was seen many times. This chain uses TRBV3-1 with TRBJ1-5, with D unresolved. The CDR3 sequence is 14 residues long. The germline V and J ends were trimmed by 1 base and 7 bases, with 11 bases remaining between them. Germline V lookup: CDR1 LGHDT, CDR2 YNNKEL (reference sequence). CDR3 bases: TGTGCCAGCAGCCAAGTGGTGGTCCTACAGCCCCAGCATTTT. Its translation: CASSQVVVLQPQHF.

The gene calls are TRBV7-2 and TRBJ1-2; tentatively, D is TRBD1 (5 bases). Germline V gene sequence: CDR1 SGHTA, CDR2 FQGNSA. The V end lost 2 bases, the J end lost 7 bases, and 14 bases lay between the germline ends. This CDR3 has 14 residues. CDR3 protein: CASSLKTALGGYTF. CDR3 DNA sequence: TGTGCCAGCAGCTTAAAGACAGCACTGGGTGGCTACACCTTC. The full variable domain, rest sourced from reference TRBV7-2 and TRBJ1-2, is GAGVSQSPSNKVTEKGKDVELRCDPISGHTALYWYRQSLGQGLEFLIYFQGNSAPDKSGLPSDRFSAERTGGSVSTLTIQRTQQEDSAVYLCASSLKTALGGYTFGSGTRLTVV.

This clonotype was seen at least ten times. The gene calls are TRBV24-1 and TRBJ1-5, with D unresolved. Germline V gives CDR1 KGHDR, CDR2 SFDVKD. V was shortened by 3 bases and J by 2 bases, with 4 bases between the two germline ends. CDR3 length: 13 amino acids. CDR3 region: CATSDRGNQPQHF. The CDR3 DNA reads TGTGCCACCAGTGATAGGGGCAATCAGCCCCAGCATTTT.

This clonotype was detected many times. The genes are TRBV7-2 and TRBJ2-7, with 8 bases lining up with TRBD2. The germline gives CDR1 SGHTA, CDR2 FQGNSA. V was pared by 3 bases and J by 2 bases, with 6 bases of the junction left unmatched. The CDR3 is 15 residues long. CDR3 in amino acids: CASSLRPGLAYEQYF. The CDR3 nucleotides are TGTGCCAGCAGCTTGCGCCCGGGACTAGCCTACGAGCAGTACTTC.

This clonotype was picked up many times. The chain carries TRBV6-2 or TRBV6-3 and TRBJ2-1; TRBD2 agrees at 10 bases. With V trimmed by 5 bases and J by 2 bases, 3 bases remained unmatched. Germline CDR1 MNHEY, CDR2 SVGEGT. This CDR3 is 15 amino acids long. The DNA for the CDR3 is TGTGCCAGCAGTCTACTAGCGGGGACCTACAATGAGCAGTTCTTC. Protein: CASSLLAGTYNEQFF.

This clonotype was recorded at least ten times. This sequence joins TRBV7-9 and TRBJ1-2; D is uncertain. V was cut by 3 bases and J by 4 bases, with 12 bases left in between. This CDR3 is built from 14 residues. CDR1 is SEHNR and CDR2 is FQNEAQ in the germline V gene (reference sequence). CDR3 loop: CASSFKPGLYGYTF. The CDR3 region has the DNA TGTGCCAGCAGCTTTAAACCAGGCCTCTATGGCTACACCTTC. Looking up the rest from reference TRBV7-9 and TRBJ1-2 gives the full variable domain: DTGVSQNPRHKITKRGQNVTFRCDPISEHNRLYWYRQTLGQGPEFLTYFQNEAQLEKSRLLSDRFSAERPKGSFSTLEIQRTEQGDSAMYLCASSFKPGLYGYTFGSGTRLTVV.

This clonotype was observed at least ten times. CDR3 DNA: TGTGCCAGCTCACCACCGCTGACTACCTACGAGCAGTACTTC. Its translation: CASSPPLTTYEQYF. This chain connects TRBV18 to TRBJ2-7, with D perhaps matching TRBD2 (5 bases). Germline V gene sequence: CDR1 KGHSH, CDR2 LQKENI. The CDR3 loop spans 14 amino acids. Between the trimmed V and J ends, which lost 0 bases and 2 bases, there was a span of 8 bases. Variable domain in full (rest from reference TRBV18 and TRBJ2-7): NAGVMQNPRHLVRRRGQEARLRCSPMKGHSHVYWYRQLPEEGLKFMVYLQKENIIDESGMPKERFSAEFPKEGPSILRIQQVVRGDSAAYFCASSPPLTTYEQYFGPGTRLTVT.

This clonotype was seen repeatedly, ten times or more. In nucleotides, the CDR3 is TGTGCCAGCAGCTTAGCCGGGACAGTCTATGGCTACACCTTC. Its translation: CASSLAGTVYGYTF. The genes are TRBV7-9 and TRBJ1-2, with 7 bases aligning to TRBD1. The CDR3 covers 14 residues. The ends lost 0 bases at V and 4 bases at J; junction bases unmatched: 2. Germline lookup yields CDR1 SEHNR and CDR2 FQNEAQ (reference sequence).

This clonotype was recorded at least ten times. This chain connects TRBV5-4 to TRBJ2-5; D call uncertain. With 0 bases removed from V and 5 bases from J, the gap between germline ends came to 14 bases. Germline lookup yields CDR1 SGHNT and CDR2 YYREEE (reference sequence). CDR3 size: 15 residues. The CDR3 sequence is CASSLVGNSAETQYF. Here the CDR3 DNA reads TGTGCCAGCAGCTTGGTGGGGAATTCGGCGGAGACCCAGTACTTC.